The 12 T cell receptor beta chains in this list originate from one sample, sequenced in a study of blood T cell repertoires in COVID-19 (dated by TCRdb to 2018 to 2020). Preparation of the library involved the immunoSEQ multiplex PCR assay. Imported from immuneACCESS, the table was reduced by TCRdb to in-frame sequences with V and J called. These copies leave out some clones; in studies compared against another copy, an unresolved V gene accounts for under half, and the cause of the remainder is not known. The sample data list tens of thousands of clones, and 74% of these were observed just once. The ten largest make up 28% of the sample. The sample comprised peripheral blood. The receptors come from a woman aged 80 or over with acute or convalescent COVID-19.

A note on this clone: This likely came from a read error, as a far larger clone is one base away. The chain joins TRBV28 to TRBJ2-6, with 8 positions matching TRBD2. CDR1 is MDHEN, CDR2 SYDVKM, per germline. The CDR3 is 17 amino acids. CDR3 region: CATSLSPGGIGANVLTF. CDR3 nucleotide sequence: TGTGCCACCAGTTTATCTCCGGGGGGGATTGGGGCCAACGTCCTGACTTTC.

The chain uses TRBV5-1 and TRBJ1-1; D is perhaps TRBD1 (5 bases). Trimming took 1 base from V and 5 from J, leaving 12 bases between them. Germline CDR1 reads SGHRS; CDR2 reads YFSETQ. The CDR3 contains 14 residues. In DNA form, the CDR3 reads TGCGCCAGCAGCTTGAATTGGGGCAGGACTGAAGCTTTCTTT. Amino acid sequence: CASSLNWGRTEAFF.

The V gene is TRBV19, the J gene TRBJ1-4, with D perhaps TRBD1 (5 bases). The CDR3 totals 14 residues. V lost 10 bases and J 10 bases, leaving 22 bases between the germline ends. Germline V gene lookup returns CDR1 LNHDA and CDR2 SQIVND (reference sequence). The CDR3 sequence is CATSEGPGRTKLFF. DNA of the CDR3: TGTGCCACCTCCGAAGGGCCAGGGCGGACAAAACTGTTTTTT.

V gene TRBV27 combines with J gene TRBJ2-7; 7 bases line up with TRBD2. From germline, CDR1 is MNHEY and CDR2 SMNVEV (reference sequence). The CDR3 contains 14 residues. J lost 2 bases, V lost 2 bases, and 3 bases had no gene match. The chain's CDR3 is CASSLRGSPYEQYF. CDR3 bases: TGTGCCAGCAGTTTACGCGGGAGCCCCTACGAGCAGTACTTC.

The V and J genes are TRBV7-8 and TRBJ1-5; D is perhaps TRBD1 (6 bases). Per the germline V gene, CDR1 is SGHVS and CDR2 is FQNEAQ. V was shortened by 4 bases and J by 2 bases, with 12 bases between the two germline ends. The length of the CDR3 is 15 residues. The CDR3: CASSSAEGGNQPQHF. CDR3 bases: TGTGCCAGCAGCTCGGCTGAGGGGGGCAATCAGCCCCAGCATTTT.

The rearrangement uses TRBV20-1 and TRBJ1-4, with unresolved D. The germline V gene has CDR1 DFQATT and CDR2 SNEGSKA (reference sequence). The CDR3 has 16 amino acids. The V end lost 3 bases, the J end lost 3 bases, and 17 bases lay between the germline ends. Written as DNA, the CDR3 is TGCAGTGCTAGTCAACTACTTTCGATCCCTAATGAAAAACTGTTTTTT. As protein: CSASQLLSIPNEKLFF.

The rearrangement joins TRBV24-1 to TRBJ2-1, with unresolved D. Germline values: CDR1 KGHDR, CDR2 SFDVKD. CDR3 length equals 16 residues. The germline V and J ends were trimmed by 0 bases and 1 base, with 9 bases remaining between them. CDR3 amino acids: CATSDLSAVSYNEQFF. The CDR3 coding sequence is TGTGCCACCAGTGATTTGTCCGCGGTTTCCTACAATGAGCAGTTCTTC.

This chain joins TRBV2 and TRBJ2-6; D remains ambiguous. Germline V CDR1 and CDR2: SNHLY, FYNNEI. V was shortened by 1 base and J by 0 bases, with 4 bases between the two germline ends. This CDR3 has 15 residues. CDR3 in amino acids: CASSEEHSGANVLTF. DNA for the CDR3: TGTGCCAGCAGTGAAGAGCACTCTGGGGCCAACGTCCTGACTTTC.

The chain employs TRBV27 and TRBJ2-1; TRBD1 agrees at 7 bases. Germline CDR1 reads MNHEY; CDR2 reads SMNVEV (reference sequence). The CDR3 extends over 15 amino acids. The V segment lost 2 bases and the J segment 3 bases; nucleotides outside the gene matches: 4. The CDR3: CASSLGQAIYNEQFF. Written as DNA, the CDR3 is TGTGCCAGCAGTTTAGGACAGGCTATCTACAATGAGCAGTTCTTC.

The gene calls are TRBV28 and TRBJ1-1; D possibly corresponds to TRBD1 (6 bases). The germline V and J ends were trimmed by 7 bases and 1 base, with 16 bases remaining between them. The CDR3 extends over 15 amino acids. Germline loops: CDR1 MDHEN, CDR2 SYDVKM. The CDR3 region has the DNA TGTGCCAGCATCACACCCACAGGGTCGAACACTGAAGCTTTCTTT. This translates into CASITPTGSNTEAFF.

The J gene is TRBJ1-1, the V gene TRBV18; 8 nucleotides align to TRBD1. J lost 4 bases, V lost 6 bases, and 7 bases had no gene match. Germline-derived CDR1 and CDR2 are KGHSH and LQKENI. The length of the CDR3 is 14 residues. The CDR3 DNA is TGTGCCAGCTCGCCTGACAGGGGCACCACTGAAGCTTTCTTT. This sequence encodes CASSPDRGTTEAFF. Complete variable domain (other parts from reference TRBV18 and TRBJ1-1): NAGVMQNPRHLVRRRGQEARLRCSPMKGHSHVYWYRQLPEEGLKFMVYLQKENIIDESGMPKERFSAEFPKEGPSILRIQQVVRGDSAAYFCASSPDRGTTEAFFGQGTRLTVV.

This rearrangement joins TRBV6-5 to TRBJ2-1, with a possible D match to TRBD1 (5 bases). The V end was cut by 2 bases, the J end by 9 bases, with 11 bases between. Germline V gene sequence: CDR1 MNHEY, CDR2 SVGAGI. The CDR3 covers 13 residues. CDR3 nucleotide sequence: TGTGCCAGCAGTTACGCACCTGGGGCTGAGCAGTTCTTC. Translation: CASSYAPGAEQFF.